The 18 T cell receptor beta chains below all came from one sample that was sequenced in a study of T cells in women clearing cervical HPV infection. Produced via immunoSEQ multiplex PCR; TCRdb's table is partial and in-frame only. This sample's clone table lists roughly 28,000 clones. Sequencing used blood buffy coat. The source is a woman between 18 and 69 years old with a cervical HPV16 infection that either progressed to CIN3+ or cleared (not recorded which).

Remarks on this clone: With the read ending 3 residues before the CDR3 end, the germline J gene is used to fill in that end. The gene calls are TRBV9 and TRBJ1-1; D gene uncertain. Looked up from germline, CDR1 is SGDLS and CDR2 is YYNGEE. The CDR3 spans 13 residues. The V and J ends lost 3 bases and 5 bases respectively, with 11 bases between them. CDR3 bases read: TGTGCCAGCAGCGAAAGGCAGGTAACTGAA. Residues: CASSERQVTE. The whole CDR3 protein is CASSERQVTEAFF. Full variable domain (missing parts from reference TRBV9 and TRBJ1-1): DSGVTQTPKHLITATGQRVTLRCSPRSGDLSVYWYQQSLDQGLQFLIQYYNGEERAKGNILERFSAQQFPDLHSELNLSSLELGDSALYFCASSERQVTEAFFGQGTRLTVV.

Turning to this clone: The CDR3 extends 3 residues past the end of the read, so its final part is completed from the germline J gene. V and J are TRBV7-9 and TRBJ1-3; D ambiguous. V was clipped by 2 bases and J by 0 bases, with 8 bases between them. The CDR3 totals 15 residues. Germline V CDR1 and CDR2: SEHNR, FQNEAQ (reference sequence). The CDR3 DNA, read in part, is TGTGCCAGCAGCTTATCCAGGAGCTCTGGAAACACC. Its protein product is CASSLSRSSGNT. The entire CDR3 protein reads CASSLSRSSGNTIYF.

Points on this clone: The missing CDR3 end, 3 residues past where the read stops, is filled in from the germline J gene. V gene TRBV30 combines with J gene TRBJ1-5; D is ambiguous. The CDR3 has 13 amino acids. CDR1 GTSNPN and CDR2 SVGIG come from the germline V gene (reference sequence). The V gene lost 0 bases and the J gene lost 9 bases, with 12 bases spanning the gap. CDR3 in amino acids: CAWSVRVIRPQHF. CDR3 DNA (partial): TGTGCCTGGAGTGTACGGGTAATCAGGCCC.

With respect to this clone: The sequenced fragment ends 3 residues before the CDR3 boundary, so the rest is inferred from the germline J gene. The genes are TRBV7-2 and TRBJ2-1; TRBD1 is a possible D gene (6 bases). The germline gives CDR1 SGHTA, CDR2 FQGNSA. This CDR3 spans 16 amino acids. Trimming removed 0 bases from V and 9 bases from J, with 18 bases in between. Partial CDR3 DNA: TGTGCCAGCAGCTTAGCCTACGTAAGTTCGACAGGTGAG. As protein: CASSLAYVSSTGE. From start to end, the CDR3 is CASSLAYVSSTGEQFF.

About this clone itself: The missing CDR3 end, 3 residues past where the read stops, is filled in from the germline J gene. The chain uses TRBV5-1 and TRBJ2-7, with TRBD2 identical over 10 bases. V lost 2 bases, J lost 2 bases, and 4 bases stayed unmatched. The CDR3 spans 15 residues. Germline V gene data show CDR1 as SGHRS and CDR2 as YFSETQ. The part of the CDR3 DNA that was read is TGCGCCAGCAGCTTCCGACTAGCGGGTACCTACGAG. As protein: CASSFRLAGTYE. The entire CDR3 reads CASSFRLAGTYEQYF.

To note about this clone: The read is 3 residues too short to cover the CDR3 end, so that end is filled in from the germline J gene. The V call is TRBV20-1, the J call TRBJ2-3; 10 nucleotides match TRBD2. The CDR3 extends over 15 amino acids. Germline CDR1 and CDR2: DFQATT and SNEGSKA (reference sequence). V trimming: 4 bases; J trimming: 1 base; junction bases outside the gene matches: 5. CDR3 region: CSATRGLAGTDTQYF. Partial CDR3 DNA: TGCAGTGCTACGAGAGGACTAGCGGGCACAGATACG.

A note on this clone: The sequenced fragment ends 3 residues before the CDR3 boundary, so the rest is inferred from the germline J gene. The chain employs TRBV18 and TRBJ2-3; D remains unclear. This CDR3 is built from 13 residues. Looked up from germline, CDR1 is KGHSH and CDR2 is LQKENI. The V end was cut by 7 bases, the J end by 4 bases, with 12 bases between. The CDR3 spells CASFTMGSDTQYF. Incomplete CDR3 DNA: TGTGCCAGCTTCACCATGGGCTCAGATACG. The full variable domain, rest sourced from reference TRBV18 and TRBJ2-3, is NAGVMQNPRHLVRRRGQEARLRCSPMKGHSHVYWYRQLPEEGLKFMVYLQKENIIDESGMPKERFSAEFPKEGPSILRIQQVVRGDSAAYFCASFTMGSDTQYFGPGTRLTVL.

As for this clone: Sequencing ends 3 residues short of the CDR3 end; the germline J gene provides the rest. The rearrangement uses TRBV27 and TRBJ1-2; perhaps TRBD1 as D (6 bases). The CDR3 spans 13 residues. Germline lookup yields CDR1 MNHEY and CDR2 SMNVEV (reference sequence). Incomplete CDR3 DNA: TGTGCCAGCAGTTTAACCCCAGGGGAAGGC. Protein product: CASSLTPGEG. In full, the CDR3 reads CASSLTPGEGYTF.

With respect to this clone: The CDR3 goes on 3 residues after the read ends, and that part is filled in from the germline J gene. The chain recombines TRBV27 with TRBJ2-1, with TRBD2 matching 10 bases. V was pared by 1 base and J by 5 bases, with 8 bases of the junction left unmatched. The CDR3 spans 17 residues. Per the germline V gene, CDR1 is MNHEY and CDR2 is SMNVEV (reference sequence). Incomplete CDR3 DNA: TGTGCCAGCAGTTTATGGGTAACTAGCGGGATGAACAATGAG. It yields the protein CASSLWVTSGMNNE. The entire CDR3 protein is CASSLWVTSGMNNEQFF.

Points on this clone: A read error may account for a junction end that differs from germline. The read ends 3 residues early relative to the CDR3; the germline J gene fills the gap. V and J are TRBV5-1 and TRBJ1-1; TRBD1 is a possible D gene (6 bases). The CDR3 contains 14 residues. Per the germline V gene, CDR1 is SGHRS and CDR2 is YFSETQ. CDR3 region: CASSLEGQNTEAFF. CDR3 DNA (partial): TGCGCCAGCAGTTTGGAGGGACAGAACACTGAA.

Concerning this clone: The read comes to an end 3 residues before the CDR3 does, leaving the germline J gene to fill in the end. The rearrangement joins TRBV2 to TRBJ1-6, with 7 bases matching TRBD1. Germline V gives CDR1 SNHLY, CDR2 FYNNEI. The CDR3 length is 16 residues. The junction had 9 bases not matched to a gene; V was cut back by 5 bases and J by 5 bases. Here the CDR3 reads CASSSLGTVNNSPLHF. The sequenced CDR3 bases are TGTGCCAGCAGTAGTCTCGGGACAGTAAATAATTCACCC.

As for this clone: The sequenced fragment ends 3 residues before the CDR3 boundary, so the rest is inferred from the germline J gene. The rearrangement joins TRBV12-5 to TRBJ1-5, with TRBD1 matching 9 bases. Germline CDR1 reads LGHNT; CDR2 reads FRNRAP. V dropped 6 bases and J dropped 0; count of bases not matched to a gene: 9. The CDR3 totals 17 residues. The CDR3 loop is CASGPTGGSYSNQPQHF. The part of the CDR3 DNA that was read is TGTGCTAGTGGCCCGACAGGGGGGTCCTATAGCAATCAGCCC.

On this clone: The read ends 3 residues early relative to the CDR3; the germline J gene fills the gap. This chain connects TRBV7-2 to TRBJ1-1; 9 nucleotides agree with TRBD1. J was trimmed by 0 bases and V by 5 bases; bases with no gene match: 1. The CDR3 has 14 residues. The germline CDR1 and CDR2 sequences are SGHTA and FQGNSA. CDR3 residues: CASSGTGMNTEAFF. CDR3 DNA, as far as it was read: TGTGCCAGCAGCGGGACAGGGATGAACACTGAA.

Worth noting for this clone: The read comes to an end 3 residues before the CDR3 does, leaving the germline J gene to fill in the end. This sequence joins TRBV14 and TRBJ1-1; 8 bases fit TRBD1. CDR1 is SGHDN, CDR2 FVKESK, per germline. Losses at the gene ends were 5 bases for V and 1 base for J; bases not matched to a gene: 6. CDR3 length equals 15 residues. Incomplete CDR3 DNA: TGTGCCAGCAGCTCCAACAGGGGGTGGAACACTGAA. This codes for CASSSNRGWNTE. The CDR3 as a whole reads CASSSNRGWNTEAFF.

With regard to this clone: The read stops 3 residues short of the end of the CDR3; the missing end is completed from the germline J gene. The genes are TRBV18 and TRBJ2-1; 7 bases fit TRBD2. Germline lookup yields CDR1 KGHSH and CDR2 LQKENI. Germline trimming cut 1 base from V and 3 bases from J; bases unmatched to any gene: 3. The length of the CDR3 is 15 residues. CDR3 DNA, as far as it was read: TGTGCCAGCTCACCACGACGGGGGGACTACAATGAG. Residues: CASSPRRGDYNE. The entire CDR3 protein reads CASSPRRGDYNEQFF.

Comments on this clone: The observed sequence ends 3 residues before the CDR3 terminus, with the missing tail filled in from the germline J gene. The V and J genes are TRBV5-4 and TRBJ2-5; 10 bases map to TRBD2. With V trimmed by 4 bases and J by 5 bases, 8 bases remained unmatched. This CDR3 has 15 residues. CDR1 SGHNT and CDR2 YYREEE come from the germline V gene (reference sequence). The covered CDR3 bases are TGTGCCAGCAGCGAGCGGGGGGGCAGGGCGGAGACC. Translation: CASSERGGRAET. The whole CDR3 protein reads CASSERGGRAETQYF.

Comment on this clone: The observed sequence ends 3 residues before the CDR3 terminus, with the missing tail filled in from the germline J gene. The chain has TRBV5-1 and TRBJ1-4, with 7 bases lining up with TRBD1. CDR1 is SGHRS, CDR2 YFSETQ, per germline. V dropped 3 bases and J dropped 5; count of bases not matched to a gene: 4. The CDR3 contains 14 residues. The CDR3 bases that were read are TGCGCCAGCAGCTCAGGGGGTTCGAATGAAAAA. It translates to CASSSGGSNEK. The entire CDR3 protein reads CASSSGGSNEKLFF.

CDR3 protein: CASSQGQAEAFF. The DNA read from the CDR3 is TGCGCCAGCAGCCAAGGACAGGCTGAA. This sequence joins TRBV4-1 and TRBJ1-1; D possibly corresponds to TRBD1 (6 bases). The CDR3 goes on 3 residues after the read ends, and that part is filled in from the germline J gene. Germline V lookup: CDR1 MGHRA, CDR2 YSYEKL. The CDR3 totals 12 residues. The ends were cut back, 1 base at V and 6 bases at J, with 6 bases in the middle.